One and the same sample provided the 4 T cell receptor beta chains below, sequenced in a study of cytomegalovirus exposure and HLA in healthy donors. Method: immunoSEQ multiplex PCR; TCRdb's copy keeps in-frame clones and lacks some. Of approximately 59,000 clones in the sample, 80% to 95% were seen once. Sequenced: PBMCs. The source of these receptors is a man between 18 and 35 years old in good health and CMV-seropositive.

The chain joins TRBV7-3 to TRBJ2-3; 10 bases match TRBD1. The V gene end was trimmed by 3 bases and the J gene end by 6 bases; junction bases not matched to a gene: 9. This CDR3 is 16 amino acids long. Germline V gives CDR1 SGHTA, CDR2 FQGTGA. The CDR3 DNA sequence: TGTGCCAGCAGCTTCGGACAGGGGGTCGGAGGGGATACGCAGTATTTT. This encodes CASSFGQGVGGDTQYF.

The chain carries TRBV9 and TRBJ2-2; D might be TRBD1 (5 bases). The V and J ends lost 0 bases and 6 bases respectively, with 15 bases between them. The CDR3 loop spans 16 amino acids. From germline, CDR1 is SGDLS and CDR2 YYNGEE. The CDR3 region is CASSVDPGTRAGELFF. As DNA, the CDR3 is TGTGCCAGCAGCGTAGATCCAGGAACCAGGGCCGGGGAGCTGTTTTTT.

This clone is a singleton in its sample. V is TRBV15 and J is TRBJ1-3; tentatively, D is TRBD1 (5 bases). V shed 1 base and J shed 2 bases, with 9 bases lying between them. CDR1 LNHNV and CDR2 YYDKDF come from the germline V gene (reference sequence). This CDR3 is 15 amino acids long. DNA of the CDR3: TGTGCCACCAGCAGAGGCAGGGTACCTGGAAACACCATATATTTT. It specifies CATSRGRVPGNTIYF.

J is TRBJ1-3 and V is TRBV5-8, with 8 bases lining up with TRBD1. The V segment lost 10 bases and the J segment 6 bases; nucleotides outside the gene matches: 9. The CDR3 is made up of 13 amino acids. Looked up from germline, CDR1 is SGHTS and CDR2 is YDEGEE. This CDR3 reads CAGGLTGENTIYF. The CDR3 bases are TGTGCCGGCGGATTGACAGGGGAAAACACCATATATTTT.